This entry lists 6 T cell receptor beta chains sequenced from one sample in a study of OX40 agonist ivuxolimab in advanced cancers. Profiled with immunoSEQ multiplex PCR; TCRdb holds only in-frame clones, not every one. The repertoire has tens of thousands of clones, roughly 84% of them found once; the top ten carry roughly a quarter. Source: CD4+ or CD8+ T cells sorted from blood, taken in a trial of the OX40 agonist ivuxolimab. These receptors all come from an adult with an advanced solid tumor such as melanoma, head and neck, liver or kidney cancer.

The rearrangement uses TRBV2 and TRBJ2-7; possibly TRBD2 for D (6 bases). Germline CDR1 reads SNHLY; CDR2 reads FYNNEI. Deletions cut 5 bases from V and 2 bases from J, with 10 bases between. The CDR3 totals 13 residues. The CDR3 DNA reads TGTGCCAGCAGTACGGGACTGACCTACGAGCAGTACTTC. This codes for CASSTGLTYEQYF.

This clone was detected once. V and J are TRBV4-3 and TRBJ1-4, with TRBD1 identical over 10 bases. The germline gives CDR1 LGHNA, CDR2 YSLEER. Losses at the gene ends were 3 bases for V and 4 bases for J; bases not matched to a gene: 2. This CDR3 is 15 amino acids long. CDR3 amino acids: CASSHGTGDNEKLFF. The DNA of the CDR3 is TGCGCCAGCAGCCACGGGACAGGGGATAATGAAAAACTGTTTTTT.

CDR3 sequence: CASSQTTEGSNQPQHF. In nucleotides, the CDR3 is TGTGCCAGCAGCCAAACTACGGAGGGAAGCAATCAGCCCCAGCATTTT. The genes are TRBV7-9 and TRBJ1-5; D unresolved. Germline V gives CDR1 SEHNR, CDR2 FQNEAQ (reference sequence). CDR3 length equals 16 residues. With 5 bases removed from V and 1 base from J, the gap between germline ends came to 15 bases.

The chain couples TRBV7-6 to TRBJ2-7; TRBD1 matches at 9 bases. The CDR3 length is 15 residues. The junction had 11 bases not matched to a gene; V was cut back by 6 bases and J by 5 bases. Germline assignment: CDR1 SGHVS and CDR2 FNYEAQ. The CDR3 nucleotides are TGTGCCAGCAGAGGGGGGGACAGGGAGGACCACGAGCAGTACTTC. Protein: CASRGGDREDHEQYF.

The rearrangement links TRBV5-4 to TRBJ2-5; 10 bases are a match to TRBD2. CDR1 is SGHNT and CDR2 is YYREEE in the germline V gene (reference sequence). This CDR3 comprises 16 residues. J was trimmed by 7 bases and V by 0 bases; bases with no gene match: 9. The CDR3 DNA follows: TGTGCCAGCAGCTTGGGTACTAGCGGGGTCGCCTTGACCCAGTACTTC. Protein: CASSLGTSGVALTQYF.

This clone showed up just once. CDR3 coding DNA: TGTGCCAGCAGTTTAACAGGAGGCGAGACCCAGTACTTC. This gives the protein CASSLTGGETQYF. The chain recombines TRBV27 with TRBJ2-5; possibly TRBD1 or TRBD2 for D (5 bases each). This CDR3 region has 13 residues. The ends were cut back, 2 bases at V and 5 bases at J, with 9 bases in the middle. Germline V gene data show CDR1 as MNHEY and CDR2 as SMNVEV (reference sequence).